This record covers a single TCR beta chain. Its antigen is undetermined. These data originate in a study of T cell responses to AZD1222 COVID-19 vaccine. Study in general: Researchers grouped second doses given at about 4 or about 12 weeks into one pool. Study-level findings and limits: Mapped onto spike, vaccine-associated CD4 TCRs spanned it and were dominant at 160-218 and 743-854.

TCRdb's copy holds only in-frame clones and misses some; the assay was immunoSEQ multiplex PCR. The data show 240,000 or so clones, roughly 93% seen once. This clonotype originated in an adult in good health. The sequences come from peripheral blood, collected on day 0 of AZD1222 vaccination.

CDR3 region: CATSDPLAGGLYNEQFF. The CDR3 DNA reads TGTGCCACCAGTGATCCGCTAGCGGGGGGCCTTTACAATGAGCAGTTCTTC. The J gene is TRBJ2-1, the V gene TRBV24-1; 11 bases match TRBD2. CDR1 and CDR2 (germline): KGHDR, SFDVKD. The V gene end was trimmed by 3 bases and the J gene end by 4 bases; junction bases not matched to a gene: 7. The CDR3 totals 17 residues.